These T cell receptor beta chains were read from a single sample in a study of shared clonotypes between healthy human individuals. Measured with immunoSEQ multiplex PCR; TCRdb has only the in-frame clones, and not every one. The sample has roughly 2.2 million clones; over 90% are singletons. Material: naive CD4+ T cells from PBMCs. The receptor set was obtained from a man aged 18 to 29 in good health. Some clones in this sample may be carry-over from other donors' samples. CDR3s include the opening cysteine and the closing phenylalanine or tryptophan. The order of the fields is V gene, CDR3 protein.

TRBV6-6 CATKLDLADSYNEQFF
TRBV5-1 CAVREGAHTGELFF
TRBV28 CASLGGGEYNEQFF
TRBV5-1 CASSQTSGRGDTGELFF
TRBV30 CAWSVRGGGGDTQYF
TRBV21-1 CASSWGAWGPLHF
TRBV5-1 CASREGGTGPYEQYF
TRBV7-2 CASSLVRVNTEAFF
TRBV6-1 CASSESRGLGEKLFF
TRBV2 CASVQAGANVLTF
TRBV29-1 CSGGTGEKLFF
TRBV5-1 CASSSQGLPNYGYTF
TRBV5-6 CASSPSRPSSSYNSPLHF
TRBV29-1 CSVAEIQGLTEAFF
TRBV19 CASRIDSAGELFF
TRBV11-2 CASSLEFRGSLGEQYF
TRBV9 CASTLRGSGELFF
TRBV30 CAWSVGWKRSGANVLTF
TRBV7-2 CASSLEYVRGDEQYF
TRBV27 CASSFNRGTEAFF
TRBV5-1 CASSLGLDYQETQYF
TRBV9 CASSVDSGQTDTQYF
TRBV27 CASTAIGDSSSYEQYF
TRBV28 CASSLPTGGGNQPQHF
TRBV29-1 CSVSNSITDTQYF
TRBV6-5 CASSYSEGGNEQFF
TRBV29-1 CSAGGQQETQYF
TRBV5-1 CATALETRTDTQYF
TRBV30 CAWSPDGYNEQFF